Sequencing of this T cell receptor beta chain was carried out in a study of T-cell reconstitution after alpha-beta-depleted transplantation in children. V gave up 3 bases and J gave up 8 bases; unmatched junction bases: 15. Germline-derived CDR1 and CDR2 are MNHEY and SVGAGI. There are 18 residues in the CDR3. Researchers prepared the TCRbeta library using unique molecular identifiers, the study reports. TCRdb reprocessed the PCR reads with MiXCR, giving one entry per CDR3 protein. The sample holds 150,000 to 250,000 distinct CDR3 sequences, 14% to 15% seen once. This clonotype was detected many times.

The J gene is TRBJ1-4, the V gene TRBV6-5, with 10 bases fitting TRBD1. This sequence originates from a human donor who donated a stem cell graft to a child with acute lymphoblastic leukemia. Sequences were derived from PBMCs from the stem cell graft donor, sampled from the stem cell graft. The CDR3: CASSYRPGQGRIEEKLFF. The CDR3 DNA follows: TGTGCCAGCAGTTATCGACCGGGACAGGGGAGAATTGAGGAAAAACTGTTTTTT.